Listed below are T cell receptor beta chains from one sample, sequenced in a study of cytomegalovirus exposure and HLA in healthy donors. Measured with immunoSEQ multiplex PCR; TCRdb has only the in-frame clones, and not every one. The table includes some 130,000 clones, around 77% detected once. Sequenced sample: PBMCs. The source is a woman between 55 and 75 years old in good health and CMV-seronegative. Each CDR3 is given with its conserved first and last residue.

>TRBV6-1
CASSEMSDRGWSRGYTF
>TRBV30
CAWRQGRNSPLHF
>TRBV28
CASSRYEQYF
>TRBV14
CASSPQKINYGYTF
>TRBV28
CACWTGFSGNTIYF
>TRBV28
CASSLSPGGKYGYTF
>TRBV4-1
CASRPDTTGSGNTIYF
>TRBV7-3
CASSPDRANFYEQYF
>TRBV30
CAWSLDNSYEQYF
>TRBV18
CASSRGTGGGETQYF
>TRBV7-9
CASSLSGGTEAFF
>TRBV11-1
CASSLRQGAEAFF
>TRBV30
CACQVGGAQPQHF
>TRBV27
CASRTTGTSGRGTGELFF
>TRBV9
CASSPTGTSDEQYF